This entry is about one T cell receptor (beta chain). What it binds is unknown. The data are from a study of OX40 agonist ivuxolimab in advanced cancers. Turning to the study itself: Among those treated, three patients had partial responses, one with hepatocellular carcinoma and two with cutaneous melanoma.

Findings and caveats of the study: Expanded clones belonging to CD8+ T cells outnumbered, on average, those of CD4+.

This CDR3 region has 15 residues. V was pared by 2 bases and J by 4 bases, with 12 bases between. Germline V gene lookup returns CDR1 SGHTA and CDR2 FQGTGA. Produced via immunoSEQ multiplex PCR; TCRdb's table is partial and in-frame only. The sample comprises about 24,000 clones, around 90% of which are singletons, and 9.5% to 10% rests with the top ten. Baseline, cycle 4 day 1, and cycle 7 day 1 were the blood sampling points. This sample comprised CD4+ or CD8+ T cells sorted from blood, obtained in a trial of the OX40 agonist ivuxolimab. The rearrangement joins TRBV7-3 to TRBJ2-1; no clear D gene. The sequence came from an adult with an advanced solid tumor such as melanoma, head and neck, liver or kidney cancer. The chain's CDR3 is CASSLEAAGYNEQFF. The DNA of the CDR3 is TGTGCCAGCAGCTTAGAGGCGGCCGGGTACAATGAGCAGTTCTTC.